The next 24 T cell receptor beta chains were all read from a single sample in a study of T cell responses to AZD1222 COVID-19 vaccine. Measured with immunoSEQ multiplex PCR; TCRdb has only the in-frame clones, and not every one. Of some 190,000 clones listed, 80% to 95% are singletons. Sample: peripheral blood, taken 28 days after the second AZD1222 dose. Every receptor here comes from an adult who received the AZD1222 COVID-19 vaccine.

The V call is TRBV13, the J call TRBJ2-1; TRBD2 is a possible D gene (6 bases). CDR1 and CDR2 (germline): PRHDT, FYEKMQ (reference sequence). The CDR3 is made up of 15 amino acids. Trimming shortened V by 5 bases and J by 7 bases, and 18 bases separated the two germline ends. The CDR3 loop is CASSPRDWQGNEQFF. As DNA, the CDR3 is TGTGCCAGCAGCCCCCGGGACTGGCAGGGAAATGAGCAGTTCTTC. The full variable domain, completed using reference TRBV13 and TRBJ2-1, is AAGVIQSPRHLIKEKRETATLKCYPIPRHDTVYWYQQGPGQDPQFLISFYEKMQSDKGSIPDRFSAQQFSDYHSELNMSSLELGDSALYFCASSPRDWQGNEQFFGPGTRLTVL.

The rearrangement uses TRBV7-2 and TRBJ2-5, with 9 bases identical to TRBD1. The length of the CDR3 is 15 residues. After removal of 5 bases from V and 6 bases from J, the junction contained 10 bases not matched to a gene. Germline V lookup: CDR1 SGHTA, CDR2 FQGNSA. This CDR3 reads CASSPQGAGSKTQYF. CDR3 coding DNA: TGTGCCAGCAGCCCACAGGGGGCTGGATCGAAGACCCAGTACTTC.

The rearrangement joins TRBV4-2 to TRBJ1-6, with D unclear. CDR1 is LGHNA, CDR2 YNFKEQ, per germline. This CDR3 is 16 amino acids long. Trimming took off 4 bases at V and 0 bases at J, with 10 bases between the two ends. CDR3 in DNA: TGTGCCAGCAGCCCGGAGGGAAGCTCCTATAATTCACCCCTCCACTTT. Amino acid sequence: CASSPEGSSYNSPLHF.

This chain links TRBV6-4 with TRBJ2-1; 11 bases map to TRBD2. There are 15 residues in the CDR3. With 3 bases clipped from V and 8 bases from J, the junction kept 6 bases outside the gene matches. Looked up from germline, CDR1 is MRHNA and CDR2 is SNTAGT. In DNA, the CDR3 is TGTGCCAGCAGTGAACGACTAGCGGGGATGGATGAGCAGTTCTTC. Its protein is CASSERLAGMDEQFF.

This clone was detected only once. The chain uses TRBV6-5 and TRBJ1-2; 7 bases map to TRBD1. CDR1 is MNHEY, CDR2 SVGAGI, per germline. CDR3 size: 14 residues. V lost 0 bases, J lost 4 bases, and 2 bases stayed unmatched. This chain's CDR3 is CASSYSAGGYGYTF. The CDR3 coding sequence is TGTGCCAGCAGTTACTCTGCAGGGGGCTATGGCTACACCTTC.

This chain uses TRBV5-6 with TRBJ2-1; 7 bases agree with TRBD2. J gave up 9 bases and V 6 bases, and 6 bases lay outside the gene matches. Looked up from germline, CDR1 is SGHDT and CDR2 is YYEEEE. This CDR3 has 12 residues. The CDR3 sequence: CASTRGGTEQFF. In nucleotides, the CDR3 is TGTGCCAGCACCCGCGGGGGAACTGAGCAGTTCTTC.

The gene calls are TRBV3-1 (or the pseudogene TRBV3-2) and TRBJ1-1; D perhaps matches TRBD1 (6 bases). The V and J ends lost 1 base and 10 bases respectively, with 10 bases between them. The germline CDR1 and CDR2 sequences are LGHDT and YNNKEL (reference sequence). There are 12 residues in the CDR3. The chain's CDR3 is CASSQGGAGAFF. CDR3 nucleotides: TGTGCCAGCAGCCAAGGGGGGGCCGGAGCTTTCTTT.

This rearrangement joins TRBV5-4 to TRBJ2-5, with 9 bases matching TRBD2. V was pared by 3 bases and J by 4 bases, with 10 bases of the junction left unmatched. The CDR3 totals 16 residues. Looked up from germline, CDR1 is SGHNT and CDR2 is YYREEE (reference sequence). This CDR3 reads CASSSWASSGIETQYF. Written as DNA, the CDR3 is TGTGCCAGCAGCTCCTGGGCGTCTAGCGGGATAGAGACCCAGTACTTC. Together with reference TRBV5-4 and TRBJ2-5, the CDR3 gives the full variable domain: ETGVTQSPTHLIKTRGQQVTLRCSSQSGHNTVSWYQQALGQGPQFIFQYYREEENGRGNFPPRFSGLQFPNYSSELNVNALELDDSALYLCASSSWASSGIETQYFGPGTRLLVL.

The chain links TRBV27 to TRBJ2-7, with D tentatively TRBD1 (5 bases). V lost 6 bases and J lost 7, with 19 bases in between. Looked up from germline, CDR1 is MNHEY and CDR2 is SMNVEV (reference sequence). CDR3 size: 14 residues. The CDR3, as DNA: TGTGCCAGCAGCCTCAACAGGCTTACGCAGGAGCAGTACTTC. Its translation is CASSLNRLTQEQYF.

This clone has just one count. The chain uses TRBV28 and TRBJ1-5; 8 bases fit TRBD1. CDR3 length: 17 amino acids. V shed 8 bases, J shed 4 bases, and the junction held 16 bases outside the gene matches. Germline CDR1 and CDR2: MDHEN and SYDVKM. CDR3 nucleotides: TGTGCCAGCTTACCGGGGGGGAGGGACAGGTGGAATCAGCCCCAGCATTTT. It is translated as CASLPGGRDRWNQPQHF. Looking up the rest from reference TRBV28 and TRBJ1-5 gives the full variable domain: DVKVTQSSRYLVKRTGEKVFLECVQDMDHENMFWYRQDPGLGLRLIYFSYDVKMKEKGDIPEGYSVSREKKERFSLILESASTNQTSMYLCASLPGGRDRWNQPQHFGDGTRLSIL.

This chain uses TRBV30 with TRBJ1-2; no firm D call. The CDR3 is made up of 11 amino acids. V lost 6 bases and J 4 bases, leaving 9 bases between the germline ends. Germline CDR1 GTSNPN, CDR2 SVGIG (reference sequence). Here the CDR3 DNA reads TGTGCCTGCGGACGGTCCTATGGCTACACCTTC. Translated: CACGRSYGYTF.

The CDR3, as DNA: TGTGCCAGCAGCCAAGGGGGCAGGGGGACCCAAGAGACCCAGTACTTC. This gives the protein CASSQGGRGTQETQYF. V is TRBV3-1 (or the pseudogene TRBV3-2) and J is TRBJ2-5; TRBD1 agrees at 7 bases. V dropped 1 base and J dropped 1; count of bases not matched to a gene: 6. CDR1 and CDR2 (germline): LGHDT, YNNKEL (reference sequence). There are 16 residues in the CDR3.

The rearrangement uses TRBV27 and TRBJ2-7; a weak D match, TRBD1 (5 bases). The germline V gene encodes CDR1 MNHEY and CDR2 SMNVEV (reference sequence). The CDR3 is made up of 15 amino acids. The V end lost 5 bases, the J end lost 2 bases, and 16 bases lay between the germline ends. Written as DNA, the CDR3 is TGTGCCAGCAGTACAGAGCCCGACAGTACCTACGAGCAGTACTTC. Translation: CASSTEPDSTYEQYF.

This clone has a handful of counts. The J gene is TRBJ1-5, the V gene TRBV3-1 (or the pseudogene TRBV3-2); TRBD1 is a possible D gene (5 bases). The V gene lost 0 bases and the J gene lost 7 bases, with 7 bases spanning the gap. Looked up from germline, CDR1 is LGHDT and CDR2 is YNNKEL (reference sequence). This CDR3 is built from 13 residues. Written as DNA, the CDR3 is TGTGCCAGCAGCCAAGACAGGGCCCAGCCCCAGCATTTT. It codes for CASSQDRAQPQHF.

V usage is TRBV28 and J usage is TRBJ1-5; D gene unclear. The CDR3 length is 18 residues. Between the trimmed V and J ends, which lost 3 bases and 0 bases, there was a span of 18 bases. Germline V lookup: CDR1 MDHEN, CDR2 SYDVKM. CDR3 bases: TGTGCCAGCAGTTTCCTTCGGGGAGCGGGTATTAGCAATCAGCCCCAGCATTTT. This gives the protein CASSFLRGAGISNQPQHF. Using reference TRBV28 and TRBJ1-5 for the parts outside the CDR3, the full variable domain is DVKVTQSSRYLVKRTGEKVFLECVQDMDHENMFWYRQDPGLGLRLIYFSYDVKMKEKGDIPEGYSVSREKKERFSLILESASTNQTSMYLCASSFLRGAGISNQPQHFGDGTRLSIL.

The chain uses TRBV10-3 and TRBJ1-1; tentative D call: TRBD1 (5 bases). Per germline, CDR1 ENHRY and CDR2 SYGVKD. Trimming cost V 10 bases and J 8 bases, with 14 bases left between them. The CDR3 is 11 residues long. CDR3 in DNA: TGTGCCACCCAGGGCTCGCGAGAAGCTTTCTTT. Translating it yields CATQGSREAFF.

In regard to this clone: One junction end does not reproduce the germline sequence, and a read error may be involved. The genes are TRBV12-3 or TRBV12-4 and TRBJ2-1, with 9 bases lining up with TRBD2. The CDR3 extends over 11 amino acids. Written as DNA, the CDR3 is TGTGCCAGCAGTCTAGCGGGGGAGCAGTTCTTC. It yields the protein CASSLAGEQFF.

The chain combines TRBV24-1 with TRBJ2-1; D is possibly TRBD2 (7 bases). The germline V and J ends were trimmed by 4 bases and 6 bases, with 21 bases remaining between them. This CDR3 comprises 17 residues. Germline V CDR1 and CDR2: KGHDR, SFDVKD. CDR3 nucleotide sequence: TGTGCCACCAGTGACCCTTTGGCGGGGGCGGGGTCCAATGAGCAGTTCTTC. It translates to CATSDPLAGAGSNEQFF.

This chain uses TRBV25-1 with TRBJ2-5; TRBD1 matches at 7 bases. The ends lost 7 bases at V and 5 bases at J; junction bases unmatched: 10. The CDR3 runs 14 residues. CDR1 and CDR2 from the germline V gene are MGHDK and SYGVNS. This CDR3 is CASTRAGGWETQYF. The CDR3 coding sequence is TGTGCCAGCACCCGGGCAGGGGGATGGGAGACCCAGTACTTC.

This sequence joins TRBV28 and TRBJ1-2; no definite D call. Germline V gene sequence: CDR1 MDHEN, CDR2 SYDVKM. The ends were cut back, 1 base at V and 7 bases at J, with 10 bases in the middle. The CDR3 contains 13 residues. CDR3 amino acids: CASSLLRHSGYTF. DNA of the CDR3: TGTGCCAGCAGTTTATTACGGCATAGTGGCTACACCTTC.

CDR3 amino acids: CASSPTGQPYEQYF. The CDR3 DNA follows: TGTGCCAGCAGTCCGACCGGACAGCCGTACGAGCAGTACTTC. This rearrangement joins TRBV6-2 or TRBV6-3 to TRBJ2-7; D might be TRBD1 (6 bases). In germline, CDR1 is MNHEY, CDR2 SVGEGT. This CDR3 spans 14 amino acids. V lost 5 bases to trimming and J lost 4 bases, with 15 bases between them.

V and J are TRBV7-6 and TRBJ2-3; TRBD1 matches 7 bases. Losses at the gene ends were 3 bases for V and 5 bases for J; bases not matched to a gene: 5. The germline gives CDR1 SGHVS, CDR2 FNYEAQ. The CDR3 covers 14 residues. The CDR3 DNA follows: TGTGCCAGCAGCTTGGGGACAGTGATAGATACGCAGTATTTT. It specifies CASSLGTVIDTQYF.

V usage is TRBV6-6 and J usage is TRBJ2-6, with 10 bases lining up with TRBD2. With V trimmed by 6 bases and J by 0 bases, 14 bases remained unmatched. This CDR3 has 20 amino acids. The germline CDR1 and CDR2 sequences are MNHNY and SVGAGI (reference sequence). CDR3 loop: CASSQAGGQAILSGANVLTF. As DNA, the CDR3 is TGTGCCAGCAGCCAAGCGGGAGGGCAAGCTATTCTCTCTGGGGCCAACGTCCTGACTTTC.

The rearrangement links TRBV14 to TRBJ2-3; tentative D call: TRBD2 (6 bases). CDR1 and CDR2 (germline): SGHDN, FVKESK. Trimming stripped 1 base from V and 5 bases from J, with 13 bases between. The CDR3 has 15 amino acids. This chain's CDR3 is CASSQGRGSVDTQYF. The CDR3 bases are TGTGCCAGCAGCCAAGGGAGGGGCTCTGTAGATACGCAGTATTTT.